The rows below give T cell receptor beta chains drawn from one sample of a study of blood T cell repertoires in COVID-19. Assay used: immunoSEQ multiplex PCR; TCRdb lists only in-frame clones, some missing. The table shows roughly 35,000 clones, with 75% to 90% occurring only once. Sequenced: peripheral blood. The source is a man between 70 and 80 years old with acute or convalescent COVID-19. Each CDR3 is given with its conserved first and last residue. The D gene is left open where the match is weak. Clone size is not always given. Where it is, it says once, few, many or a class for expanded clones.

v_call: TRBV5-1
j_call: TRBJ2-3
clone_size: NA
d_call: TRBD2
cdr3_aa: CASSFETSLTDTQYF
cdr3_nt: TGCGCCAGCAGCTTTGAGACTAGCTTAACAGATACGCAGTATTTT

v_call: TRBV4-3
j_call: TRBJ2-3
clone_size: NA
d_call: TRBD2
cdr3_aa: CASSQGPHSGGGGTQYF
cdr3_nt: TGCGCCAGCAGCCAAGGTCCCCATAGCGGGGGGGGAGGTACGCAGTATTTT

v_call: TRBV6-1
j_call: TRBJ2-7
clone_size: once
d_call: TRBD2
cdr3_aa: CASSEAGIAGEYEQYF
cdr3_nt: TGTGCCAGCAGTGAAGCGGGAATAGCGGGAGAGTACGAGCAGTACTTC

v_call: TRBV9
j_call: TRBJ1-6
clone_size: NA
d_call: NA
cdr3_aa: CASSVEGASSYNSPLHF
cdr3_nt: TGTGCCAGCAGCGTAGAGGGAGCGAGCTCCTATAATTCACCCCTCCACTTT

v_call: TRBV10-3
j_call: TRBJ1-5
clone_size: NA
d_call: TRBD1
cdr3_aa: CAISWTGGSNQPQHF
cdr3_nt: TGTGCCATCAGCTGGACAGGGGGGTCCAATCAGCCCCAGCATTTT

v_call: TRBV7-2
j_call: TRBJ2-3
clone_size: NA
d_call: NA
cdr3_aa: CASSLTRGFSDTQYF
cdr3_nt: TGTGCCAGCAGCTTAACGAGGGGGTTCTCAGATACGCAGTATTTT

v_call: TRBV20-1
j_call: TRBJ1-6
clone_size: NA
d_call: TRBD1
cdr3_aa: CSASEQGAKAYNSPLHF
cdr3_nt: TGCAGTGCTAGTGAACAGGGGGCTAAGGCCTATAATTCACCCCTCCACTTT

v_call: TRBV28
j_call: TRBJ2-3
clone_size: NA
d_call: TRBD2
cdr3_aa: CASTIGGGSGDTQYF
cdr3_nt: TGTGCCAGCACCATCGGGGGAGGGTCCGGAGATACGCAGTATTTT

v_call: TRBV28
j_call: TRBJ1-5
clone_size: NA
d_call: NA
cdr3_aa: CASRSSGNQPQHF
cdr3_nt: TGTGCCAGCAGGTCCTCAGGTAATCAGCCCCAGCATTTT

v_call: TRBV18
j_call: TRBJ1-5
clone_size: NA
d_call: NA
cdr3_aa: CASSPLGGRDQPQHF
cdr3_nt: TGTGCCAGCTCACCACTCGGGGGTCGGGATCAGCCCCAGCATTTT

v_call: TRBV3-1/TRBV3-2
j_call: TRBJ1-1
clone_size: NA
d_call: NA
cdr3_aa: CASSQREDGTEAFF
cdr3_nt: TGTGCCAGCAGCCAAAGGGAGGACGGCACTGAAGCTTTCTTT

v_call: TRBV7-6
j_call: TRBJ2-3
clone_size: NA
d_call: NA
cdr3_aa: CASSLRGHNTDTQYF
cdr3_nt: TGTGCCAGCAGCCTAAGAGGACATAACACAGATACGCAGTATTTT

v_call: TRBV18
j_call: TRBJ1-1
clone_size: NA
d_call: NA
cdr3_aa: CASSRVRQENTEAFF
cdr3_nt: TGTGCCAGCTCACGCGTGAGACAGGAGAACACTGAAGCTTTCTTT

v_call: TRBV6-6
j_call: TRBJ2-6
clone_size: NA
d_call: TRBD2
cdr3_aa: CASSYSSGAGANVLTF
cdr3_nt: TGTGCCAGCAGTTACTCGAGCGGGGCTGGGGCCAACGTCCTGACTTTC

v_call: TRBV18
j_call: TRBJ1-2
clone_size: NA
d_call: TRBD1
cdr3_aa: CASSPGQGTFVYGYTF
cdr3_nt: TGTGCCAGCTCACCAGGACAGGGGACTTTCGTCTATGGCTACACCTTC